Below are 27 T cell receptor beta chains sequenced from a single sample in a study of cytomegalovirus exposure and HLA in healthy donors. This PCR relied on a set of 60 Vbeta primers and 13 Jbeta primers. Generated by immunoSEQ multiplex PCR, the TCRdb table keeps only in-frame clones and is missing some. Here the sample spans fewer than 200,000 clones, 68% being singletons. The sequenced sample consisted of PBMCs. All receptors come from a man aged 45-60 years in good health and CMV-seronegative.

This clone was recorded a few times. The rearrangement links TRBV20-1 to TRBJ2-3; D gene uncertain. The germline CDR1 and CDR2 sequences are DFQATT and SNEGSKA (reference sequence). Trimming removed 6 bases at V and 2 bases at J, with 6 bases between. CDR3 length equals 11 residues. The chain's CDR3 is CSATHTDTQYF. The CDR3 nucleotides read TGCAGTGCCACTCACACAGATACGCAGTATTTT.

The chain employs TRBV6-5 and TRBJ1-2; D might be TRBD1 (6 bases). Trimming took off 6 bases at V and 1 base at J, with 9 bases between the two ends. The CDR3 totals 13 residues. CDR1 and CDR2 from the germline V gene are MNHEY and SVGAGI. For the CDR3, the DNA is TGTGCCAGCAGCCCGGACAGTAACTATGGCTACACCTTC. Its protein is CASSPDSNYGYTF.

The J gene is TRBJ1-4, the V gene TRBV28; a possible D gene is TRBD1 (6 bases). The CDR3 runs 12 residues. V lost 8 bases and J 7 bases, leaving 11 bases between the germline ends. Germline V CDR1 and CDR2: MDHEN, SYDVKM. In DNA, the CDR3 is TGTGCCAGCCATGCAGGGGTTGAAAAACTGTTTTTT. This sequence encodes CASHAGVEKLFF.

CDR3 amino acids: CATSREPGNQPQHF. CDR3 bases: TGTGCCACCAGCAGAGAACCGGGGAATCAGCCCCAGCATTTT. The V call is TRBV15, the J call TRBJ1-5; D gene unclear. Trimming removed 0 bases from V and 4 bases from J, with 7 bases in between. The CDR3 runs 14 residues. Germline CDR1 reads LNHNV; CDR2 reads YYDKDF (reference sequence).

The chain is built from TRBV11-3 and TRBJ2-2; D gene uncertain. Germline values: CDR1 SGHNT, CDR2 YENEEA. V lost 5 bases and J lost 3, with 13 bases in between. The CDR3 sequence is 15 residues long. The CDR3 sequence: CASSGHYGDTGELFF. The CDR3 bases are TGTGCCAGCAGCGGCCATTACGGAGACACCGGGGAGCTGTTTTTT.

This CDR3 reads CASGLPQGGRTEAFF. The CDR3 nucleotides are TGTGCTAGTGGTTTGCCCCAGGGGGGAAGGACTGAAGCTTTCTTT. This chain links TRBV12-5 with TRBJ1-1, with 7 bases aligning to TRBD1. CDR3 size: 15 residues. With V trimmed by 2 bases and J by 5 bases, 8 bases remained unmatched. Germline lookup yields CDR1 LGHNT and CDR2 FRNRAP.

V is TRBV5-1 and J is TRBJ2-5, with 8 bases aligning to TRBD1. Germline CDR1 and CDR2: SGHRS and YFSETQ. V gave up 7 bases and J gave up 5 bases; unmatched junction bases: 10. The CDR3 has 14 amino acids. The CDR3 loop is CASSRQGYGETQYF. The CDR3 nucleotides are TGCGCCAGCTCCCGACAGGGGTATGGGGAGACCCAGTACTTC. Supplemented by reference TRBV5-1 and TRBJ2-5, the full variable domain reads KAGVTQTPRYLIKTRGQQVTLSCSPISGHRSVSWYQQTPGQGLQFLFEYFSETQRNKGNFPGRFSGRQFSNSRSEMNVSTLELGDSALYLCASSRQGYGETQYFGPGTRLLVL.

CDR3 nucleotides: TGCGCCAGCAGCCCTGTGGGAGGGAACTACGAGCAGTACTTC. Encoded protein: CASSPVGGNYEQYF. The chain couples TRBV5-1 to TRBJ2-7; 7 bases line up with TRBD2. Germline loops: CDR1 SGHRS, CDR2 YFSETQ. The CDR3 contains 14 residues. J lost 3 bases, V lost 4 bases, and 7 bases had no gene match. Full variable domain (rest looked up from reference TRBV5-1 and TRBJ2-7): KAGVTQTPRYLIKTRGQQVTLSCSPISGHRSVSWYQQTPGQGLQFLFEYFSETQRNKGNFPGRFSGRQFSNSRSEMNVSTLELGDSALYLCASSPVGGNYEQYFGPGTRLTVT.

The chain recombines TRBV29-1 with TRBJ1-3; D gene ambiguous. The germline gives CDR1 SQVTM, CDR2 ANQGSEA. V dropped 7 bases and J dropped 4 bases, with 20 bases sitting between them. The CDR3 extends over 15 amino acids. CDR3: CSAVATGWEGNTIYF. The CDR3 coding sequence is TGCAGCGCCGTAGCCACGGGGTGGGAAGGAAACACCATATATTTT.

The chain carries TRBV19 and TRBJ2-1; 11 bases line up with TRBD1. V was pared by 1 base and J by 7 bases, with 6 bases of the junction left unmatched. CDR3 size: 16 residues. Germline CDR1 LNHDA, CDR2 SQIVND (reference sequence). The CDR3 DNA sequence: TGTGCCAGTAGTATAGCGGGACAGGGGGTACGGAATGAGCAGTTCTTC. Protein sequence: CASSIAGQGVRNEQFF.

V gene TRBV9 combines with J gene TRBJ2-7; D is possibly TRBD2 (6 bases). Trimming took off 0 bases at V and 1 base at J, with 11 bases between the two ends. The length of the CDR3 is 15 residues. Per germline, CDR1 SGDLS and CDR2 YYNGEE. The CDR3 region has the DNA TGTGCCAGCAGCGTAGGAGGCGGGGTGTCCTACGAGCAGTACTTC. This codes for CASSVGGGVSYEQYF.

This clone was counted only a few times. The chain employs TRBV19 and TRBJ1-1, with D perhaps matching TRBD1 (6 bases). The V gene's germline CDR1 is LNHDA and CDR2 SQIVND (reference sequence). This CDR3 is built from 15 residues. V was trimmed by 0 bases and J by 1 base, leaving 9 bases between them. The CDR3 region is CASSIDWGPNTEAFF. The CDR3 DNA follows: TGTGCCAGTAGTATAGATTGGGGGCCGAACACTGAAGCTTTCTTT. The whole variable domain, filled in from reference TRBV19 and TRBJ1-1, reads DGGITQSPKYLFRKEGQNVTLSCEQNLNHDAMYWYRQDPGQGLRLIYYSQIVNDFQKGDIAEGYSVSREKKESFPLTVTSAQKNPTAFYLCASSIDWGPNTEAFFGQGTRLTVV.

This clone was observed once. The V call is TRBV7-9, the J call TRBJ2-1, with TRBD1 identical over 9 bases. With V trimmed by 5 bases and J by 5 bases, 4 bases remained unmatched. This CDR3 contains 14 residues. CDR1 is SEHNR and CDR2 is FQNEAQ in the germline V gene (reference sequence). This CDR3 is CASSPWTGDNEQFF. Here the CDR3 DNA reads TGTGCCAGCAGCCCCTGGACAGGGGACAATGAGCAGTTCTTC.

The chain uses TRBV28 and TRBJ1-5; D remains unclear. The length of the CDR3 is 13 residues. V was clipped by 5 bases and J by 7 bases, with 12 bases between them. Germline V gene sequence: CDR1 MDHEN, CDR2 SYDVKM. CDR3 nucleotides: TGTGCCAGCAGTATACCACCGGGACAGCCCCAGCATTTT. Translation: CASSIPPGQPQHF.

The chain couples TRBV2 to TRBJ1-2; the match to TRBD1 covers 7 bases. Unmatched junction bases numbered 15, after V lost 4 bases and J lost 7 bases. Germline V gene lookup returns CDR1 SNHLY and CDR2 FYNNEI. The CDR3 covers 16 residues. The CDR3 protein is CASSVTQAGGEVGYTF. CDR3 DNA sequence: TGTGCCAGCAGTGTAACCCAAGCAGGGGGAGAAGTTGGCTACACCTTC.

The CDR3 DNA sequence: TGTGCCAGCAGTGAATTCCCCGGGACTAGTTACACCGGGGAGCTGTTTTTT. Amino acids: CASSEFPGTSYTGELFF. The chain is built from TRBV25-1 and TRBJ2-2, with 8 positions matching TRBD2. The length of the CDR3 is 17 residues. Per germline, CDR1 MGHDK and CDR2 SYGVNS. The V and J ends lost 1 base and 3 bases, in that order; junction bases with no gene match: 7.

CDR3 nucleotide sequence: TGTGCCAGCAGCTTAGCGGGGGGGGGCTCTGGAAACACCATATATTTT. It specifies CASSLAGGGSGNTIYF. J is TRBJ1-3 and V is TRBV7-2, with D tentatively TRBD1 (5 bases). Germline V CDR1 and CDR2: SGHTA, FQGNSA. The CDR3 length is 16 residues. V was clipped by 0 bases and J by 0 bases, with 9 bases between them.

J is TRBJ2-3 and V is TRBV5-1, with D possibly TRBD1 on 7 matching bases. CDR3 length: 15 amino acids. V lost 4 bases, J lost 3 bases, and 15 bases lay in between. Germline V CDR1 and CDR2: SGHRS, YFSETQ. CDR3 nucleotides: TGCGCCAGCAGCATCCCGCAGGGGGGAACAGATACGCAGTATTTT. Its protein is CASSIPQGGTDTQYF.

The V and J genes are TRBV10-3 and TRBJ2-7; tentatively, D is TRBD1 (5 bases). This CDR3 has 17 amino acids. Germline V gene data show CDR1 as ENHRY and CDR2 as SYGVKD. V dropped 3 bases and J dropped 2 bases, with 20 bases sitting between them. The CDR3 nucleotides are TGTGCCATCAGTGACCCCTCCAAGGGCAGGGATCCCTACGAGCAGTACTTC. Translation: CAISDPSKGRDPYEQYF.

The chain carries TRBV9 and TRBJ2-6; tentatively, D is TRBD2 (5 bases). Between the trimmed V and J ends, which lost 5 bases and 1 base, there was a span of 7 bases. CDR1 and CDR2 (germline): SGDLS, YYNGEE. The CDR3 covers 14 residues. The DNA of the CDR3 is TGTGCCAGCAGGAGGACTTCTGGGGCCAACGTCCTGACTTTC. Its translation: CASRRTSGANVLTF.

Concerning this clone itself: This CDR3 is also generated by other DNA sequences in the sample. The genes are TRBV5-1 and TRBJ2-2, with 9 bases identical to TRBD1. With 4 bases clipped from V and 3 bases from J, the junction kept 4 bases outside the gene matches. Germline lookup yields CDR1 SGHRS and CDR2 YFSETQ. The CDR3 runs to 15 residues. CDR3 coding DNA: TGCGCCAGCAGCGCTAGGACAGGGGACACCGGGGAGCTGTTTTTT. Translation: CASSARTGDTGELFF.

The rearrangement links TRBV4-3 to TRBJ2-5, with a possible D match to TRBD2 (6 bases). The germline V gene has CDR1 LGHNA and CDR2 YSLEER. V shed 0 bases and J shed 4 bases, with 12 bases lying between them. The length of the CDR3 is 15 residues. CDR3 sequence reads: CASSQDGGIAETQYF. DNA of the CDR3: TGCGCCAGCAGCCAAGACGGGGGAATTGCAGAGACCCAGTACTTC.

In this sample, this clone turned up a few times. This chain uses TRBV19 with TRBJ2-3, with 9 bases aligning to TRBD1. CDR3 size: 15 residues. CDR1 LNHDA and CDR2 SQIVND come from the germline V gene (reference sequence). With 7 bases clipped from V and 5 bases from J, the junction kept 10 bases outside the gene matches. The CDR3 region is CASNDLDRGKDTQYF. The CDR3 DNA reads as TGTGCCAGTAACGATCTGGACAGGGGAAAAGATACGCAGTATTTT.

The chain carries TRBV5-1 and TRBJ1-2, with unresolved D. The CDR3 extends over 15 amino acids. V shed 0 bases and J shed 2 bases, with 11 bases lying between them. Germline values: CDR1 SGHRS, CDR2 YFSETQ. The CDR3 spells CASSLAREANYGYTF. CDR3 coding DNA: TGCGCCAGCAGCTTGGCAAGGGAGGCCAACTATGGCTACACCTTC. Variable domain in full (rest from reference TRBV5-1 and TRBJ1-2): KAGVTQTPRYLIKTRGQQVTLSCSPISGHRSVSWYQQTPGQGLQFLFEYFSETQRNKGNFPGRFSGRQFSNSRSEMNVSTLELGDSALYLCASSLAREANYGYTFGSGTRLTVV.

V usage is TRBV11-3 and J usage is TRBJ2-7; 8 bases are a match to TRBD2. The V segment lost 5 bases and the J segment 2 bases; nucleotides outside the gene matches: 8. Germline V gene lookup returns CDR1 SGHNT and CDR2 YENEEA. The CDR3 length is 15 residues. The CDR3 loop is CASSQEGAGAYEQYF. For the CDR3, the DNA is TGTGCCAGCAGCCAAGAAGGAGCGGGGGCCTACGAGCAGTACTTC.

The chain is built from TRBV28 and TRBJ2-6; D may be TRBD2 (5 bases). Deletions cut 3 bases from V and 0 bases from J, with 9 bases between. CDR1 and CDR2 from the germline V gene are MDHEN and SYDVKM. This CDR3 is built from 16 residues. CDR3 protein: CASSFERDSGANVLTF. The CDR3 DNA reads as TGTGCCAGCAGTTTTGAGAGGGACTCTGGGGCCAACGTCCTGACTTTC.

V gene TRBV6-1 combines with J gene TRBJ2-5; a weak D match, TRBD1 (6 bases). This CDR3 has 14 residues. The germline V gene has CDR1 MNHNS and CDR2 SASEGT. V was shortened by 2 bases and J by 5 bases, with 12 bases between the two germline ends. CDR3 bases: TGTGCCAGCAGTGAACAGGGGCGCGTGGAGACCCAGTACTTC. Translating gives CASSEQGRVETQYF.